The present TCR beta chain was sequenced within a study of glioma-infiltrating T cells after dendritic cell vaccination. At the level of the study: Patients received three intradermal dendritic cell vaccine injections at biweekly intervals. Study observations and caveats: Survival was not directly related to TCR clonality in these patients. Few patients contributed both blood and tumor specimens.

Time point: after dendritic cell vaccination, including at tumor progression/relapse. A note on this clone: No antigen is known for it.

Looked up from germline, CDR1 is SGHNT and CDR2 is YYREEE (reference sequence). Trimming at V came to 4 bases and at J to 4 bases, leaving 4 bases not matched to a gene. CDR3 length: 13 residues. Amplification used 60 V beta primers and 13 J beta primers. This table comes from immunoSEQ multiplex PCR, and its TCRdb copy is limited to in-frame clones, with some not included. The repertoire consists of approximately 93,000 clones, with around 84% occurring once and the leading ten covering roughly 8.4%. Sample: blood, taken after dendritic cell vaccination. The rearrangement joins TRBV5-4 to TRBJ1-2; 7 nucleotides agree with TRBD1. This clonotype originated in a human donor with glioblastoma. This chain's CDR3 is CASSDRVAYGYTF. In nucleotides, the CDR3 is TGTGCCAGCAGCGACAGGGTGGCCTATGGCTACACCTTC.